A selection of T cell receptor beta chains follows, all from one sample in a study of beta chain features in type 1 diabetes. The repertoire was sequenced with immunoSEQ multiplex PCR; TCRdb's copy has only in-frame clones and lacks some. The sample lists about 230,000 clones; over 7.5% were seen once. Sequenced: naive CD4+ T cells from blood. These receptor sequences come from a young woman in good health. Each CDR3 is given with its conserved first and last residue. The D gene is left open where the match is weak. Some rows mark clone size as missing; the rest say once, few, many or name a class of expanded clone.

>-|-|TRBJ2-3|TRBV5-4
TGTGCCAGCAGCTTGCGCGGGGTCGCAGATACGCAGTATTTT
CASSLRGVADTQYF
>-|few|TRBJ2-7|TRBV2
TGTGCCAGCCACAGGTCCCACGAGCAGTACTTC
CASHRSHEQYF
>TRBD1|-|TRBJ2-7|TRBV28
TGTGCCAGCAGTGTAGACAGGGTATTATACGAGCAGTACTTC
CASSVDRVLYEQYF
>-|few|TRBJ1-4|TRBV6-5
TGTGCCAGCAGTTACGCGGGGCGTGATAGTGAAAAACTGTTTTTT
CASSYAGRDSEKLFF
>TRBD2|-|TRBJ2-5|TRBV9
TGTGCCAGCAGCGCCCTTAGCGGGGGGGCGATAGGGGAGACCCAGTACTTC
CASSALSGGAIGETQYF
>-|few|TRBJ1-1|TRBV19
TGTGCCAGTATTAGTGGGCAGGGGATGATTGGCGCTGAAGCTTTCTTT
CASISGQGMIGAEAFF
>TRBD2|few|TRBJ2-1|TRBV19
TGTGCCAGTAGTATAGTTGGTCTAGCGGGGGGCGATTCCTACAATGAGCAGTTCTTC
CASSIVGLAGGDSYNEQFF
>TRBD2|many|TRBJ2-1|TRBV14
TGTGCCAGCAGTCTAGCGGGAAACGAGCAGTTCTTC
CASSLAGNEQFF
>-|few|TRBJ1-6|TRBV11-2
TGTGCCAGCAGCTTGCCCGTGGGGAGCTCCTATAATTCACCCCTCCACTTT
CASSLPVGSSYNSPLHF
>TRBD1|few|TRBJ2-2|TRBV5-1
TGCGCCAGCAGCCCCGGACAGGGGGGCACCGGGGAGCTGTTTTTT
CASSPGQGGTGELFF
>-|few|TRBJ2-3|TRBV4-2
TGTGCCAGCAGCTCGGAGGTGGGAATCGGAGATACGCAGTATTTT
CASSSEVGIGDTQYF
>TRBD1|few|TRBJ2-1|TRBV5-1
TGCGCCAGCAGCCGACAGGGGACGGACAATGAGCAGTTCTTC
CASSRQGTDNEQFF
>TRBD1|-|TRBJ2-7|TRBV18
TGTGCCAGCTCACCGGGGACAGGGGGAGTCCACGAGCAGTACTTC
CASSPGTGGVHEQYF
>TRBD1|few|TRBJ1-2|TRBV9
TGTGCCAGCAGCGTAGCAGGGGGCGTCGGCTATGGCTACACCTTC
CASSVAGGVGYGYTF
>-|-|TRBJ2-2|TRBV6-6
TGTGCCAGCAGGCCTCCGAGGGCCGAGAACACCGGGGAGCTGTTTTTT
CASRPPRAENTGELFF
>TRBD1|-|TRBJ1-1|TRBV7-2
TGTGCCAGCAGCTTAGCCTGGCAGGGGGGTTTCTTT
CASSLAWQGGFF
>-|-|TRBJ1-1|TRBV18
TGTGCCAGCTCACCAGTTGGAGGACCGAAGAACACTGAAGCTTTCTTT
CASSPVGGPKNTEAFF
>-|few|TRBJ1-1|TRBV30
TGTGCCAGAGGGGGCACTGAAGCTTTCTTT
CARGGTEAFF
>-|-|TRBJ2-3|TRBV18
TGTGCCAGCTCACCACCGGGGGGGGCCGCAGATACGCAGTATTTT
CASSPPGGAADTQYF
>-|-|TRBJ2-1|TRBV12-5
TGTGCTAGTCAACGGGGTAATTACAATGAGCAGTTCTTC
CASQRGNYNEQFF
>TRBD2|few|TRBJ2-1|TRBV9
TGTGCCAGCAGCGTCGCGGGGGGACGATACAATGAGCAGTTCTTC
CASSVAGGRYNEQFF
>-|once|TRBJ2-7|TRBV19
TGTGCCAGTAGTACGGCCGGGGACTACGAGCAGTACTTC
CASSTAGDYEQYF
>-|few|TRBJ2-2|TRBV5-1
TGCGCCAGCACCCCGGCGGGGACAGTCAAGGCCGGGGAGCTGTTTTTT
CASTPAGTVKAGELFF
>-|few|TRBJ2-5|TRBV5-1
TGCGCCAGCACCGAGACGGGGGAGACCCAGTACTTC
CASTETGETQYF